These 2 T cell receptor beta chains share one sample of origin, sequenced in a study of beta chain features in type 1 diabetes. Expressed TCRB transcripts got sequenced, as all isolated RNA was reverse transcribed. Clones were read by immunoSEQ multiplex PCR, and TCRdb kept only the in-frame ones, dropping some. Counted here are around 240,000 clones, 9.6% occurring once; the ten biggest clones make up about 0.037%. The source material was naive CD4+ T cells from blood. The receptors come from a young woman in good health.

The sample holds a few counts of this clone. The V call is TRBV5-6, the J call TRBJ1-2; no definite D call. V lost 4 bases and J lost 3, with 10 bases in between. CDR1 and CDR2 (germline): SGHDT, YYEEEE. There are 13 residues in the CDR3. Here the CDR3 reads CASSLTVDYGYTF. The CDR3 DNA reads TGTGCCAGCAGCCTTACAGTCGACTATGGCTACACCTTC.

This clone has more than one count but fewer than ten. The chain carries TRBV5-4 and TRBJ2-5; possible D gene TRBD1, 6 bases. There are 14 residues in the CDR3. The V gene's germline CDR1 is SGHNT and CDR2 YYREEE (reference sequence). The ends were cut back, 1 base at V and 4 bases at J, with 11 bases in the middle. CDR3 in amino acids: CASSLTGLGETQYF. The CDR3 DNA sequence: TGTGCCAGCAGCTTGACAGGGCTCGGAGAGACCCAGTACTTC. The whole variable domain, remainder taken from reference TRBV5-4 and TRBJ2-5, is ETGVTQSPTHLIKTRGQQVTLRCSSQSGHNTVSWYQQALGQGPQFIFQYYREEENGRGNFPPRFSGLQFPNYSSELNVNALELDDSALYLCASSLTGLGETQYFGPGTRLLVL.